This T cell receptor (beta chain) derives from a study of blood T cell repertoires in COVID-19. The length of the CDR3 is 15 residues. Germline V lookup: CDR1 ENHRY, CDR2 SYGVKD. V trimming: 3 bases; J trimming: 3 bases; junction bases outside the gene matches: 4. Enrolled through a virtual design, the participants were between roughly 18 and 95 years of age and came from some 26 US areas. Repertoires were generated with immunoSEQ multiplex PCR, while TCRdb's copy carries only in-frame clones and drops some. The table shows approximately 140,000 clones, with almost 85% occurring only once. J is TRBJ2-7 and V is TRBV10-3; 11 nucleotides line up with TRBD1. Sequencing was performed on PBMCs or T cells enriched from blood (not recorded which). The source is a man aged 35-49 years with acute COVID-19. The CDR3 sequence is CAISDRTGGVYEQYF. Written as DNA, the CDR3 is TGTGCCATCAGTGATCGGACAGGGGGCGTCTACGAGCAGTACTTC.